Listed here is a single TCR beta chain. Its antigen target is currently unknown. Base qualities were left out, and no much larger clone turns up one base away. For sequencing of the TCRbeta CDR3 region, genomic DNA was extracted from the sorted cells. TCRbeta CDR3 regions were sequenced using the immunoSEQ Assay. This is the immuneACCESS table as TCRdb keeps it, with only in-frame sequences that have V and J called. A part of the clones is gone; compared with another copy, unresolved V genes explain less than half, and the rest is unexplained. This sample holds around 80,000 clones; approximately 89% were observed only once. The ten largest clones capture approximately 0.19% of the sample. Patients with a history of autoimmune disease or receiving systemic immunosuppression were excluded from the trial. Peripheral blood for TCR sequencing was collected from all dose cohorts at baseline, on cycle 4 day 1, and on cycle 7 day 1. The samples were taken from a phase I, first-in-human, multicenter, open-label dose-escalation trial of ivuxolimab. Adults with locally advanced or metastatic melanoma, renal cell carcinoma, hepatocellular carcinoma or head and neck squamous cell carcinoma were enrolled in the trial. Before TCR sequencing, CD4+ and CD8+ T cells were separately sorted from peripheral blood.

The record originates from a study of OX40 agonist ivuxolimab in advanced cancers. The study in broad terms: Ivuxolimab, which targeted the costimulatory receptor OX40 (CD134), was an agonistic, fully human IgG2 monoclonal antibody. Partial responses were achieved by three dose-escalation patients, of whom one had hepatocellular carcinoma and two had cutaneous melanoma. In the dose-escalation cohort, approximately 80% of patients were male, and the mean age was approximately 60 years with a range of roughly 23 to 79. The monotherapy dose-escalation portion (N ≈ 55 patients) of the phase I ivuxolimab trial is reported in the paper. Among the 52 dose-escalation patients, about 19 had hepatocellular carcinoma, 15 or so melanoma, 9 renal cell carcinoma and 9 head and neck cancer. Intravenous ivuxolimab was administered to patients every 2 weeks at six dose levels: 0.01, 0.1, 0.3, 1.5, 3 and 10 mg/kg. Peripheral TCRbeta sequencing aimed to test whether ivuxolimab altered TCR sequence diversity and caused clonal T-cell expansion. Patients were allowed to have had prior anti-PD-1, anti-PD-L1 or anti-CTLA-4 therapy, and roughly two fifths of the dose-escalation patients had been treated with checkpoint inhibitors.

What the research found in general, with its limitations: After ivuxolimab, expanded clones were on average more numerous among CD8+ T cells than among CD4+ T cells. The antigen specificity of the peripheral T cells that underwent clonal expansion was not determined. Low levels of normalized T-cell clonal expansion were also seen in some nonresponding patients. At doses from 0.1 to 3.0 mg/kg, clonal expansion was seen in both CD4+ and CD8+ blood T cells between baseline and week 6. In partial responders in the 0.1-3.0 mg/kg groups, normalized peripheral clonal expansion was found to be among the lowest, especially among CD8+ T cells.

The germline V gene gives CDR1 as SQVTM and CDR2 as ANQGSEA. The CDR3 holds 17 amino acids from the cysteine to the phenylalanine. The CDR3 DNA has 51 bases and is translated from base 1. Trimming accounts for 6 bases at V and 0 bases at J, while the number of junction bases matched to no gene is 14. Source: CD4+ or CD8+ T cells sorted from blood, taken in a trial of the OX40 agonist ivuxolimab. The receptor was isolated from an adult with an advanced solid tumor such as melanoma, head and neck, liver or kidney cancer. This chain joins TRBV29-1 to TRBJ2-1, with TRBD2 identical over 7 junction bases. The CDR3 is CSVRGRAPESSYNEQFF. The sequenced DNA: TGCAGCGTGCGGGGGAGAGCTCCCGAGAGCTCCTACAATGAGCAGTTCTTC.